These 27 T cell receptor beta chains originate from one sample sequenced in a study of cytomegalovirus exposure and HLA in healthy donors. The table came from immunoSEQ multiplex PCR; TCRdb's copy has only in-frame clones and leaves some out. The data show 50,000 to 65,000 clones, approximately 89% seen once. Sequenced material: PBMCs. These TCRs come from a woman between 18 and 30 years old in good health and CMV-seronegative.

In its sample, this clone was seen a few times. This chain connects TRBV5-1 to TRBJ2-7; 8 positions match TRBD2. This CDR3 contains 16 residues. From germline, CDR1 is SGHRS and CDR2 YFSETQ. J lost 0 bases, V lost 6 bases, and 11 bases had no gene match. The CDR3 here is CASKEGAGAISYEQYF. The DNA of the CDR3 is TGCGCCAGCAAAGAGGGAGCGGGGGCAATCTCCTACGAGCAGTACTTC. The complete variable domain, with remaining parts taken from reference TRBV5-1 and TRBJ2-7, reads KAGVTQTPRYLIKTRGQQVTLSCSPISGHRSVSWYQQTPGQGLQFLFEYFSETQRNKGNFPGRFSGRQFSNSRSEMNVSTLELGDSALYLCASKEGAGAISYEQYFGPGTRLTVT.

The chain is built from TRBV10-3 and TRBJ1-5, with 10 bases matching TRBD1. CDR1 and CDR2 from the germline V gene are ENHRY and SYGVKD. V dropped 8 bases and J dropped 5; count of bases not matched to a gene: 6. The CDR3 consists of 14 residues. The CDR3 DNA follows: TGTGCCATCCGGTCTGGACAGGGGGATCAGCCCCAGCATTTT. Translating gives CAIRSGQGDQPQHF.

This rearrangement joins TRBV27 to TRBJ1-1, with D uncertain. V dropped 3 bases and J dropped 5 bases, with 10 bases sitting between them. From germline, CDR1 is MNHEY and CDR2 SMNVEV (reference sequence). This CDR3 contains 13 residues. This chain's CDR3 is CASSLGLETEAFF. The CDR3 nucleotides read TGTGCCAGCAGTTTGGGCCTTGAGACTGAAGCTTTCTTT.

This clone was recorded only once. The V gene is TRBV6-6, the J gene TRBJ1-2; D unresolved. The CDR3 is 14 amino acids. V dropped 0 bases and J dropped 2 bases, with 7 bases sitting between them. Germline values: CDR1 MNHNY, CDR2 SVGAGI (reference sequence). CDR3 DNA sequence: TGTGCCAGCAGTTACTCCCAGAACAACTATGGCTACACCTTC. Protein sequence: CASSYSQNNYGYTF.

The chain links TRBV9 to TRBJ2-1; 13 nucleotides match TRBD2. This CDR3 has 16 residues. Germline CDR1 SGDLS, CDR2 YYNGEE. Trimming cost V 3 bases and J 8 bases; bases outside gene matches: 8. The CDR3 DNA follows: TGTGCCAGCAGCGGAGGGAGGACTAGCGGGAGACATGAGCAGTTCTTC. Translating it yields CASSGGRTSGRHEQFF.

The chain links TRBV7-8 to TRBJ2-7, with TRBD2 matching 11 bases. In germline, CDR1 is SGHVS, CDR2 FQNEAQ. Trimming removed 4 bases from V and 7 bases from J; junction bases left unmatched: 6. The CDR3 extends over 14 amino acids. DNA for the CDR3: TGTGCCAGCAGCTCTGGGACTAGCGGTACGGAGCAGTACTTC. Translation: CASSSGTSGTEQYF.

J is TRBJ1-1 and V is TRBV18; maybe TRBD1 (5 bases). Germline CDR1 is KGHSH and CDR2 is LQKENI. V was pared by 3 bases and J by 2 bases, with 13 bases between. This CDR3 comprises 15 residues. The CDR3 reads CASSPQGFENTEAFF. Written as DNA, the CDR3 is TGTGCCAGCTCACCCCAGGGATTTGAAAACACTGAAGCTTTCTTT.

This clone was seen more than once but under ten times. The V gene is TRBV4-3, the J gene TRBJ2-1; 7 bases align to TRBD2. Germline CDR1 LGHNA, CDR2 YSLEER. J lost 7 bases, V lost 0 bases, and 9 bases had no gene match. This CDR3 has 16 residues. The CDR3 DNA reads TGCGCCAGCAGCCAAGATCGCGGGAGTGATCTGAATGAGCAGTTCTTC. Its translation is CASSQDRGSDLNEQFF.

The chain's CDR3 is CASSRPDRDTGELFF. The CDR3, as DNA: TGCGCCAGCAGCCGACCGGACAGGGACACCGGGGAGCTGTTTTTT. The V gene is TRBV4-1, the J gene TRBJ2-2; 8 bases line up with TRBD1. Unmatched junction bases numbered 4, after V lost 4 bases and J lost 3 bases. CDR1 MGHRA and CDR2 YSYEKL come from the germline V gene. The CDR3 consists of 15 residues.

The chain couples TRBV5-6 to TRBJ2-3; D possibly corresponds to TRBD2 (5 bases). V lost 0 bases and J 6 bases, leaving 11 bases between the germline ends. This CDR3 region has 14 residues. CDR1 is SGHDT and CDR2 is YYEEEE in the germline V gene. CDR3: CASSLGGFPDTQYF. The DNA of the CDR3 is TGTGCCAGCAGCTTGGGAGGGTTCCCGGATACGCAGTATTTT.

The V gene is TRBV27, the J gene TRBJ2-7; TRBD2 is a possible D gene (5 bases). Germline CDR1 is MNHEY and CDR2 is SMNVEV (reference sequence). V was trimmed by 0 bases and J by 7 bases, leaving 16 bases between them. The CDR3 extends over 15 amino acids. DNA of the CDR3: TGTGCCAGCAGTTTATCCTTGGGGTTTACGGGGGAGCAGTACTTC. Its translation: CASSLSLGFTGEQYF.

The genes are TRBV7-9 and TRBJ2-1, with 7 bases matching TRBD2. Germline V CDR1 and CDR2: SEHNR, FQNEAQ (reference sequence). There are 14 residues in the CDR3. The J segment lost 7 bases and the V segment lost 5 bases, leaving 8 bases of the junction unmatched. In DNA form, the CDR3 reads TGTGCCAGCAGCCAGGAGACTAGCCCGAATGAGCAGTTCTTC. It translates to CASSQETSPNEQFF. Full variable domain (rest looked up from reference TRBV7-9 and TRBJ2-1): DTGVSQNPRHKITKRGQNVTFRCDPISEHNRLYWYRQTLGQGPEFLTYFQNEAQLEKSRLLSDRFSAERPKGSFSTLEIQRTEQGDSAMYLCASSQETSPNEQFFGPGTRLTVL.

The CDR3 protein is CAWSVGVTDTQYF. CDR3 coding DNA: TGTGCCTGGAGTGTCGGGGTCACAGATACGCAGTATTTT. This sequence joins TRBV30 and TRBJ2-3, with a possible D match to TRBD2 (5 bases). This CDR3 is built from 13 residues. Trimming shortened V by 0 bases and J by 2 bases, and 6 bases separated the two germline ends. Germline CDR1 reads GTSNPN; CDR2 reads SVGIG (reference sequence).

The chain couples TRBV15 to TRBJ2-7, with 8 bases fitting TRBD1. With V trimmed by 3 bases and J by 3 bases, 13 bases remained unmatched. The CDR3 has 17 residues. The V gene's germline CDR1 is LNHNV and CDR2 YYDKDF (reference sequence). This CDR3 reads CATSSDRIGQGFYEQYF. In nucleotides, the CDR3 is TGTGCCACCAGCAGCGACCGGATTGGACAGGGTTTCTACGAGCAGTACTTC. The full variable domain, rest sourced from reference TRBV15 and TRBJ2-7, is DAMVIQNPRYQVTQFGKPVTLSCSQTLNHNVMYWYQQKSSQAPKLLFHYYDKDFNNEADTPDNFQSRRPNTSFCFLDIRSPGLGDTAMYLCATSSDRIGQGFYEQYFGPGTRLTVT.

The rearrangement links TRBV19 to TRBJ1-1, with TRBD1 matching over 9 bases. Germline-derived CDR1 and CDR2 are LNHDA and SQIVND (reference sequence). The CDR3 spans 14 residues. Trimming removed 6 bases from V and 4 bases from J; junction bases left unmatched: 6. CDR3 residues: CASSRDRASTEAFF. CDR3 coding DNA: TGTGCCAGTAGCAGGGACAGGGCTTCCACTGAAGCTTTCTTT.

The chain uses TRBV7-8 and TRBJ1-3; 7 bases agree with TRBD1. Germline V lookup: CDR1 SGHVS, CDR2 FQNEAQ. The V gene end was trimmed by 3 bases and the J gene end by 1 base; junction bases not matched to a gene: 0. The CDR3 has 14 residues. CDR3: CASSLDRSGNTIYF. CDR3 DNA sequence: TGTGCCAGCAGCTTGGACAGGTCTGGAAACACCATATATTTT.

The V gene is TRBV28, the J gene TRBJ1-4; no clear D gene. Deletions cut 5 bases from V and 7 bases from J, with 2 bases between. The CDR3 spans 10 residues. Germline V gene lookup returns CDR1 MDHEN and CDR2 SYDVKM. The CDR3 region has the DNA TGTGCCAGCAGTCGTGAAAAACTGTTTTTT. The encoded protein is CASSREKLFF.

This clone was observed a single time. V usage is TRBV12-5 and J usage is TRBJ1-3; 7 nucleotides line up with TRBD1. Losses at the gene ends were 6 bases for V and 4 bases for J; bases not matched to a gene: 3. Germline CDR1 is LGHNT and CDR2 is FRNRAP. This CDR3 spans 13 amino acids. DNA of the CDR3: TGTGCTAGTGGCAGGGGGTACGGAAACACCATATATTTT. Protein sequence: CASGRGYGNTIYF.

This chain joins TRBV6-5 and TRBJ2-2; tentative D call: TRBD1 (5 bases). Germline lookup yields CDR1 MNHEY and CDR2 SVGAGI. V was shortened by 9 bases and J by 8 bases, with 13 bases between the two germline ends. The CDR3 has 12 amino acids. The CDR3 DNA reads as TGTGCCAGTCATACAGGCTCGGGGGAGCTGTTTTTT. It yields the protein CASHTGSGELFF.

This chain joins TRBV6-1 and TRBJ2-3, with TRBD1 matching over 7 bases. The V gene end was trimmed by 8 bases and the J gene end by 4 bases; junction bases not matched to a gene: 9. This CDR3 has 14 amino acids. Germline CDR1 is MNHNS and CDR2 is SASEGT. CDR3 DNA: TGTGCCAGCCAAACGACAGGGTTTCCAGATACGCAGTATTTT. Translating it yields CASQTTGFPDTQYF.

J is TRBJ2-5 and V is TRBV7-3, with 7 bases identical to TRBD1. Germline V gives CDR1 SGHTA, CDR2 FQGTGA. The CDR3 extends over 18 amino acids. With V trimmed by 5 bases and J by 2 bases, 17 bases remained unmatched. The CDR3 region has the DNA TGTGCCAGCAGCCCACTAGGGGGCGGGTGGGGGATACAAGAGACCCAGTACTTC. Residues: CASSPLGGGWGIQETQYF.

This rearrangement joins TRBV2 to TRBJ1-5; D may be TRBD1 (6 bases). This CDR3 comprises 15 residues. Trimming took off 7 bases at V and 7 bases at J, with 20 bases between the two ends. CDR1 SNHLY and CDR2 FYNNEI come from the germline V gene. DNA of the CDR3: TGTGCCAGCATGTTGGGGGCAGGGGTTGGGCAGCCCCAGCATTTT. It codes for CASMLGAGVGQPQHF.

This clone was picked up a small number of times. The chain is built from TRBV7-2 and TRBJ2-5; 7 positions match TRBD1. The CDR3 extends over 15 amino acids. With 6 bases clipped from V and 1 base from J, the junction kept 8 bases outside the gene matches. Germline CDR1 is SGHTA and CDR2 is FQGNSA. DNA for the CDR3: TGTGCCAGCAGTCCGGCTGGGACAGCCCAAGAGACCCAGTACTTC. The encoded protein is CASSPAGTAQETQYF.

This rearrangement joins TRBV5-4 to TRBJ2-1; D is possibly TRBD2 (5 bases). Germline CDR1 and CDR2: SGHNT and YYREEE (reference sequence). The CDR3 is 15 residues long. Trimming pared 0 bases from V and 0 bases from J, leaving 7 bases between. CDR3 in amino acids: CASSLGGSSYNEQFF. Written as DNA, the CDR3 is TGTGCCAGCAGCTTGGGAGGGAGCTCCTACAATGAGCAGTTCTTC.

The CDR3 region has the DNA TGTGCCAGCAGTGAAGCGCTTCGACAGAATCCCCAGCATTTT. It specifies CASSEALRQNPQHF. J is TRBJ1-5 and V is TRBV6-1; D is possibly TRBD1 (5 bases). The length of the CDR3 is 14 residues. Trimming left V 0 bases short and J 10 bases short, with 13 bases between. Germline assignment: CDR1 MNHNS and CDR2 SASEGT.

This clone was detected a few times. CDR3 region: CSVGPRQGVYGYTF. The DNA of the CDR3 is TGCAGCGTGGGTCCGAGACAGGGGGTCTATGGCTACACCTTC. This chain links TRBV29-1 with TRBJ1-2; TRBD1 aligns across 9 bases. The CDR3 extends over 14 amino acids. The trim removed 6 bases at V and 4 bases at J, leaving 9 bases unmatched. Looked up from germline, CDR1 is SQVTM and CDR2 is ANQGSEA.

V gene TRBV28 combines with J gene TRBJ2-7; 7 bases are shared with TRBD1. Germline V gene data show CDR1 as MDHEN and CDR2 as SYDVKM. The CDR3 length is 14 residues. V trimming: 2 bases; J trimming: 3 bases; junction bases outside the gene matches: 4. The CDR3 sequence: CASSLTGTDYEQYF. For the CDR3, the DNA is TGTGCCAGCAGTTTAACCGGGACAGACTACGAGCAGTACTTC.